This TCR beta chain is drawn from a study of T cell responses to AZD1222 COVID-19 vaccine (dated by TCRdb to the early 2020s). With respect to the entire study: AZD1222 recipients with second doses at about 4 weeks or about 12 weeks were pooled, because spike-specific TCR depth and breadth did not differ between schedules. A total of 233 trial participants underwent TCR sequencing, of whom 207 received two doses of AZD1222 and around 25 received two doses of the MenACWY control vaccine. Enrollment into the trials was organized by age into subgroups of 18-55, 56-69 and 70-plus years, and those subgroups contained roughly 140, 27 and 60 TCR-sequenced participants, respectively.

Between the V and J ends, shortened by 0 bases and 3 bases respectively, the junction contains 12 bases. From the cysteine through the phenylalanine, the CDR3 covers 14 amino acids. Only the CDR3 DNA stays, 42 bases, in frame from base 1. CDR1 is given as GTSNPN and CDR2 as SVGIG, both from the germline V gene (reference sequence). Concerning this clone: What antigen it recognizes has not been identified. The sample holds no much larger clone one base away, and base qualities are not on file.

The paper as a whole reports these results and caveats: Reportedly, almost half of the unique spike-specific TCRs recognized epitopes lying outside the regions that are mutated in the B.1.351 and B.1.1.7 variants. After two AZD1222 doses, spike-specific TCR breadth and depth were significantly higher than at day 0 and than in MenACWY recipients. No day 14 peak-response samples were available, so repertoires were characterized only after the peak T cell response. The vaccine-associated CD4 TCRs covered the entire spike protein, and the dominant responses fell in regions 160-218 and 743-854. The 56-69-year group was small, and its depth increase did not reach significance, likely because of low power. Participants were mostly white British, with more females than males. The authors suggested clonal diversity may have been underestimated. Conclusions about previously exposed vaccinees are limited because only a handful of AZD1222 recipients were SARS-CoV-2 seropositive at baseline.

This sample's time point label indicates: baseline before first vaccination. Samples from vaccinated people were obtained from the UK trials COV001 and COV002, which included a single-blind randomized controlled phase 2/3 trial of AZD1222 (ChAdOx1 nCoV-19) in healthy adults. For TCRbeta chain sequencing, PBMC samples from trial participants were taken at day 0 and at day 28 after the second dose. The CDR3 regions of human TCRbeta chains were subjected to immunosequencing. Concerning the study's data processing: Repertoire TCRs were checked for matches against a reference library of SARS-CoV-2-specific TCRs that had been generated using the MIRA antigen-specificity platform. Breadth was defined as the fraction of unique TCRs that were SARS-CoV-2-associated. Depth was defined as the fraction of total T cells that were SARS-CoV-2-associated. Using the MIRA data, every spike-specific TCR was mapped to the spike region that the TCR reacted to and assigned to either a CD4 or a CD8 class. Log10-transformed breadth and depth values were compared by one-way ANOVA with Sidak's multiple comparisons tests. TCRdb limited this immuneACCESS table to in-frame rearrangements with V and J called. A share of clones is missing; checked studies link under half to unresolved V genes, and the rest is unexplained. V, J and clone size reflect that table, while D and trimming were determined from the DNA. In this sample the table shows around 100,000 clones, 84% of which occur a single time. Approximately 10% of the sample goes to the ten largest clones.

The clonotype comes from an adult in good health. The sequenced sample was peripheral blood, obtained on day 0 of AZD1222 vaccination. The chain is encoded by TRBV30 joined to TRBJ2-7; no confident D gene assignment can be made. The nucleotide sequence reads as follows: TGTGCCTGGAGTGTTAGGGCTCCCCGCTACGAGCAGTACTTC. It translates to CAWSVRAPRYEQYF.